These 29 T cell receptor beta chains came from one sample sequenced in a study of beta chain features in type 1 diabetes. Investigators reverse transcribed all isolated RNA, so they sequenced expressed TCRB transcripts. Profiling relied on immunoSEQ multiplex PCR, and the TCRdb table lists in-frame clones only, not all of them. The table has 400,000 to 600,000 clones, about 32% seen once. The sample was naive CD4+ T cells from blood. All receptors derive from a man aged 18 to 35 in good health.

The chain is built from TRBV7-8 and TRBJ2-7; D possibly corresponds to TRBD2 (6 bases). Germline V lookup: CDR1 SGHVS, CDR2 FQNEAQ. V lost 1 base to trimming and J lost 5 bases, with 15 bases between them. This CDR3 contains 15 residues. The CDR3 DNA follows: TGTGCCAGCAGCTTAGTAGGCGGGAACCCCGACGAGCAGTACTTC. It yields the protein CASSLVGGNPDEQYF.

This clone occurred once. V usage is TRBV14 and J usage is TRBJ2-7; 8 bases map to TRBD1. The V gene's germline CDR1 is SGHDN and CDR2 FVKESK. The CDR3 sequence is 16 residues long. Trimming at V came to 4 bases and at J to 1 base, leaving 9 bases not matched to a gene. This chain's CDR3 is CASSPIGQGGSYEQYF. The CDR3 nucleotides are TGTGCCAGCAGCCCAATCGGACAGGGTGGTTCCTACGAGCAGTACTTC. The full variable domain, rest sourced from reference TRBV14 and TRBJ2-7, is EAGVTQFPSHSVIEKGQTVTLRCDPISGHDNLYWYRRVMGKEIKFLLHFVKESKQDESGMPNNRFLAERTGGTYSTLKVQPAELEDSGVYFCASSPIGQGGSYEQYFGPGTRLTVT.

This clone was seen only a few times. CDR3 nucleotide sequence: TGTGCCTGGACGGCCAGGGGCACCTACGAGCAGTACTTC. Amino acids: CAWTARGTYEQYF. The chain uses TRBV30 and TRBJ2-7; TRBD1 might be the D (6 bases). The CDR3 covers 13 residues. V was clipped by 4 bases and J by 2 bases, with 12 bases between them. CDR1 and CDR2 (germline): GTSNPN, SVGIG (reference sequence).

This CDR3 reads CASSITYSYGYTF. Written as DNA, the CDR3 is TGTGCCAGCAGTATAACCTACAGCTATGGCTACACCTTC. V gene TRBV27 combines with J gene TRBJ1-2; no definite D call. The CDR3 contains 13 residues. Looked up from germline, CDR1 is MNHEY and CDR2 is SMNVEV (reference sequence). V was shortened by 5 bases and J by 4 bases, with 11 bases between the two germline ends.

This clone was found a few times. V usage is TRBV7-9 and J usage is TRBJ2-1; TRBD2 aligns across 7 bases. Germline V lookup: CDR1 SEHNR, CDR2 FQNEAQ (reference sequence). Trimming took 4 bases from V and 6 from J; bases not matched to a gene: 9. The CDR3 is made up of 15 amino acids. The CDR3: CASSSLGGRTNEQFF. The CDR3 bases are TGTGCCAGCAGCTCGCTCGGCGGGAGAACCAATGAGCAGTTCTTC.

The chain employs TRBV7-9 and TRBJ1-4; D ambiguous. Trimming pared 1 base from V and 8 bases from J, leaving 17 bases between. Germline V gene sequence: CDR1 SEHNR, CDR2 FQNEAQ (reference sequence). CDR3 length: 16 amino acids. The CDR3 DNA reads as TGTGCCAGCAGCTTAGTCAGTCCGTCTCCTAGAGAAAAACTGTTTTTT. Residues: CASSLVSPSPREKLFF.

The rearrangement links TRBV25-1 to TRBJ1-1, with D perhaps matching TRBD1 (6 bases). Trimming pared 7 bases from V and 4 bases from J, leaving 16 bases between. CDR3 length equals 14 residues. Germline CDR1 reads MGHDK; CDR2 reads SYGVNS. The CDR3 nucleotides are TGTGCCAGCACCTCCCGGGGGGCGGCCACTGAAGCTTTCTTT. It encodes CASTSRGAATEAFF.

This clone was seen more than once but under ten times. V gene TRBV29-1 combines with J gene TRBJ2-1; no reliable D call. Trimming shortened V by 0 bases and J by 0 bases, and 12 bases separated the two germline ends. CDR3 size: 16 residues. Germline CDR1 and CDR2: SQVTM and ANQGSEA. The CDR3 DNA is TGCAGCGTTGAAGATAGAAGGGCGAGCTCCTACAATGAGCAGTTCTTC. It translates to CSVEDRRASSYNEQFF.

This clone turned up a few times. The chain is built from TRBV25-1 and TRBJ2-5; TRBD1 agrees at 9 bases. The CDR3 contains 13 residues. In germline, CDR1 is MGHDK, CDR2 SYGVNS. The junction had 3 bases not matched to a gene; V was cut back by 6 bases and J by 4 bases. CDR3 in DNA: TGTGCCAGCAGACAGGGGGCCCGAGAGACCCAGTACTTC. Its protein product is CASRQGARETQYF. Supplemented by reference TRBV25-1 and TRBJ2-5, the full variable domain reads EADIYQTPRYLVIGTGKKITLECSQTMGHDKMYWYQQDPGMELHLIHYSYGVNSTEKGDLSSESTVSRIRTEHFPLTLESARPSHTSQYLCASRQGARETQYFGPGTRLLVL.

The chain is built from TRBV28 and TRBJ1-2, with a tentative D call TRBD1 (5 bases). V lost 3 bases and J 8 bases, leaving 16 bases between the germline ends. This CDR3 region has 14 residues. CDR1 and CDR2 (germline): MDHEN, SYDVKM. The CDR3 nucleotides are TGTGCCAGCAGTTTGACCGAACCAAGGGGAGGCTACACCTTC. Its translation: CASSLTEPRGGYTF.

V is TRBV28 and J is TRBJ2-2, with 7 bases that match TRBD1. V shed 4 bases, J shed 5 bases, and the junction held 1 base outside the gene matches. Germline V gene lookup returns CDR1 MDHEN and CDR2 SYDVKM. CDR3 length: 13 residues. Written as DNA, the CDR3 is TGTGCCAGCAGTTCGGGACAGACCGGGGAGCTGTTTTTT. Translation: CASSSGQTGELFF.

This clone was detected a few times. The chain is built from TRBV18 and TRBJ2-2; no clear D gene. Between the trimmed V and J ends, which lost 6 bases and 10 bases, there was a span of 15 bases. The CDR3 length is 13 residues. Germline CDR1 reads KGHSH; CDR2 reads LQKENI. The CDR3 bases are TGTGCCAGCTCTCGTGACCGAGCGCAGGAGCTGTTTTTT. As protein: CASSRDRAQELFF. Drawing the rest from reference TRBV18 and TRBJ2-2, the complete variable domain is NAGVMQNPRHLVRRRGQEARLRCSPMKGHSHVYWYRQLPEEGLKFMVYLQKENIIDESGMPKERFSAEFPKEGPSILRIQQVVRGDSAAYFCASSRDRAQELFFGEGSRLTVL.

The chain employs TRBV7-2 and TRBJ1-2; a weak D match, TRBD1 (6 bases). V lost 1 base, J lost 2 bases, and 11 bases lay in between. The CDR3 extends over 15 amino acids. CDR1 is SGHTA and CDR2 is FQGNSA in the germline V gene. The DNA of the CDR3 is TGTGCCAGCAGCTTAGTGGGCAGGGGCAACTATGGCTACACCTTC. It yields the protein CASSLVGRGNYGYTF.

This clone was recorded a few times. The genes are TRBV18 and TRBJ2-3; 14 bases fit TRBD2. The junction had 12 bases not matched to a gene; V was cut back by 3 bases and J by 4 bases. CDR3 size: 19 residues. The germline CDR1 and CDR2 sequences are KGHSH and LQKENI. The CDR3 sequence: CASSPVPGLAGEIADTQYF. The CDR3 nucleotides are TGTGCCAGCTCACCTGTCCCGGGACTAGCGGGAGAAATAGCAGATACGCAGTATTTT.

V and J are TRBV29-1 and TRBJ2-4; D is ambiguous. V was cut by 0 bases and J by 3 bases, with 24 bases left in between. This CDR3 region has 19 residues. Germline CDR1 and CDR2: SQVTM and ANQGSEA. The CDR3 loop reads CSVEDLGFRLVRVKNIQYF. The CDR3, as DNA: TGCAGCGTTGAAGATCTAGGATTTCGTTTGGTTAGGGTCAAAAACATTCAGTACTTC.

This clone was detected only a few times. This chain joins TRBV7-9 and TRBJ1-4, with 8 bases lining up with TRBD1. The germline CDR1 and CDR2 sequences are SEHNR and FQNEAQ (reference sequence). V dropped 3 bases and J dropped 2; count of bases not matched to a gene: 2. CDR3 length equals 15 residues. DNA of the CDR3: TGTGCCAGCAGCTTGCGGACAGGGACTAATGAAAAACTGTTTTTT. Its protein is CASSLRTGTNEKLFF. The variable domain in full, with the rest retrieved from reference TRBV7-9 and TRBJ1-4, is DTGVSQNPRHKITKRGQNVTFRCDPISEHNRLYWYRQTLGQGPEFLTYFQNEAQLEKSRLLSDRFSAERPKGSFSTLEIQRTEQGDSAMYLCASSLRTGTNEKLFFGSGTQLSVL.

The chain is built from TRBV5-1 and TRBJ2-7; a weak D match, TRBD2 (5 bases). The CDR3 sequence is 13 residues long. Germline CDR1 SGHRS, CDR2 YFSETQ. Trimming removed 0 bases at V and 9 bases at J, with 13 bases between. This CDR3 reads CASSLEDNSGQYF. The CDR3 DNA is TGCGCCAGCAGCTTGGAAGACAACAGCGGGCAGTACTTC.

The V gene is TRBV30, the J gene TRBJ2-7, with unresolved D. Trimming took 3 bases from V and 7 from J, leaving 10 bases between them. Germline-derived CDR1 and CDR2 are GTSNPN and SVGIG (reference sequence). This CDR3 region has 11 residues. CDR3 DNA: TGTGCCTGGAGCCCTGGGTGGGAGCAGTACTTC. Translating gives CAWSPGWEQYF.

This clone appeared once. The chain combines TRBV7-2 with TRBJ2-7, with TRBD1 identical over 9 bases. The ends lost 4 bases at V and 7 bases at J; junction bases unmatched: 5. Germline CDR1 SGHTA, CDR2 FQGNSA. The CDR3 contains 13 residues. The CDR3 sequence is CASSWGQGEEQYF. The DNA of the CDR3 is TGTGCCAGCAGCTGGGGACAGGGCGAGGAGCAGTACTTC.

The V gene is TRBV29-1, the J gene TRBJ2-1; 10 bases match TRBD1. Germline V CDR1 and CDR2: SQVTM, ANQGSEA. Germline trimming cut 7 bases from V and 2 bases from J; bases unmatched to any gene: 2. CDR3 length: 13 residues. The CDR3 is CSAGQGAYNEQFF. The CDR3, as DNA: TGCAGCGCTGGACAGGGGGCCTACAATGAGCAGTTCTTC.

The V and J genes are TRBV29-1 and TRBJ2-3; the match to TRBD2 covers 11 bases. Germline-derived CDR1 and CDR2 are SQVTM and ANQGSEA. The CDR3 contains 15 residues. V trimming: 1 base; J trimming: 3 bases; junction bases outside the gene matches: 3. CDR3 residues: CSVEGLAGGTDTQYF. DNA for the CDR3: TGCAGCGTTGAAGGTCTAGCGGGAGGAACAGATACGCAGTATTTT.

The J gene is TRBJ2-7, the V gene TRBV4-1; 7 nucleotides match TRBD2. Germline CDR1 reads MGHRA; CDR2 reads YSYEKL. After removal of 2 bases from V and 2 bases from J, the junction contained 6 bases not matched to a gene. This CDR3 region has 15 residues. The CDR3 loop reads CASSQREGFTYEQYF. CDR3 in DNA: TGCGCCAGCAGCCAAAGGGAGGGATTTACCTACGAGCAGTACTTC.

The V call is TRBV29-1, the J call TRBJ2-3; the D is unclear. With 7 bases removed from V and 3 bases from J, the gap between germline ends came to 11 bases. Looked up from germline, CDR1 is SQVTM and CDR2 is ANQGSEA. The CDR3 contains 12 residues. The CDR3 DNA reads TGCAGCGAGACCTCAGCGACAGATACGCAGTATTTT. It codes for CSETSATDTQYF.

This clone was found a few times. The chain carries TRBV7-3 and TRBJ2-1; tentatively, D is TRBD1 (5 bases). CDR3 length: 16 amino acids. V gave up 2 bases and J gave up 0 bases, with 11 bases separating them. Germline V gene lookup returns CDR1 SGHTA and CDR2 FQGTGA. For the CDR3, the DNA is TGTGCCAGCAGCTTACAGGGTTCGAGCTCCTACAATGAGCAGTTCTTC. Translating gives CASSLQGSSSYNEQFF.

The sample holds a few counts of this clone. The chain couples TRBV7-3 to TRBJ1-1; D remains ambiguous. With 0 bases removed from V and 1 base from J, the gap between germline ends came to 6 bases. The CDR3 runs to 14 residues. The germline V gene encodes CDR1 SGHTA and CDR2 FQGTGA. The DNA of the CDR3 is TGTGCCAGCAGCTTAACGTCTGGGAACACTGAAGCTTTCTTT. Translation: CASSLTSGNTEAFF. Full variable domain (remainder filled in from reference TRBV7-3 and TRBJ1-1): GAGVSQTPSNKVTEKGKYVELRCDPISGHTALYWYRQSLGQGPEFLIYFQGTGAADDSGLPNDRFFAVRPEGSVSTLKIQRTERGDSAVYLCASSLTSGNTEAFFGQGTRLTVV.

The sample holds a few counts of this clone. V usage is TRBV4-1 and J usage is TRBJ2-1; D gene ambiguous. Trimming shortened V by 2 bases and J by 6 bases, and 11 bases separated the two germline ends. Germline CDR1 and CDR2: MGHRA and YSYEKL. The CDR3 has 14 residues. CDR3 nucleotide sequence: TGCGCCAGCAGCCAAATTTTAGCTAGCAATGAGCAGTTCTTC. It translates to CASSQILASNEQFF.

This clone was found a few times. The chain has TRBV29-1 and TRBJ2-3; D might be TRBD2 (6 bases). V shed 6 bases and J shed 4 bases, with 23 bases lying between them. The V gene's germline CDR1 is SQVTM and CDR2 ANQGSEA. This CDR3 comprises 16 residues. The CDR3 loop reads CSVERTGTLPADTQYF. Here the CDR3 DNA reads TGCAGCGTAGAGCGGACCGGGACTCTTCCCGCAGATACGCAGTATTTT.

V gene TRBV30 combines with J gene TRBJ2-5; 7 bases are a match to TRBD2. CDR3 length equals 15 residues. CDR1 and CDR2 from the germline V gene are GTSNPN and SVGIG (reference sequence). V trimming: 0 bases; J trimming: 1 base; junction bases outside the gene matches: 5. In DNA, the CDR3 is TGTGCCTGGAGTGTAGGAGCGGGAATCCAAGAGACCCAGTACTTC. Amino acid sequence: CAWSVGAGIQETQYF.

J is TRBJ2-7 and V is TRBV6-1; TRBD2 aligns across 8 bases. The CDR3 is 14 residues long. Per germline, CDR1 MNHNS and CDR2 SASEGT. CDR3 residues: CASGSRPDRGEQYF. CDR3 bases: TGTGCGAGCGGGAGTAGACCAGATCGAGGCGAGCAGTACTTC.